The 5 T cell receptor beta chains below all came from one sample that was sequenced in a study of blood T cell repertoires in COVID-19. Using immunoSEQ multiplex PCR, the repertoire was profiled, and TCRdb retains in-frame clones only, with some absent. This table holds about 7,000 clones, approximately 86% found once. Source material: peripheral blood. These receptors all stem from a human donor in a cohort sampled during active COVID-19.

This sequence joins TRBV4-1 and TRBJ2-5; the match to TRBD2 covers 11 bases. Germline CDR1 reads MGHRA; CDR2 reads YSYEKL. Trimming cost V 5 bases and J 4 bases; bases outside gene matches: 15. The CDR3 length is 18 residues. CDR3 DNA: TGCGCCAGCAGCTCCACCCCAAGACTAGCGGGGTCGGTAGAGACCCAGTACTTC. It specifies CASSSTPRLAGSVETQYF.

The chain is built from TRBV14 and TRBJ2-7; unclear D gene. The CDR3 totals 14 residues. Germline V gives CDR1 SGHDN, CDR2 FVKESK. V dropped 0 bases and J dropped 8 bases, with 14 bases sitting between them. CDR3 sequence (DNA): TGTGCCAGCAGCCAAGACTTTGGTCTACGAAAGCAGTACTTC. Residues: CASSQDFGLRKQYF.

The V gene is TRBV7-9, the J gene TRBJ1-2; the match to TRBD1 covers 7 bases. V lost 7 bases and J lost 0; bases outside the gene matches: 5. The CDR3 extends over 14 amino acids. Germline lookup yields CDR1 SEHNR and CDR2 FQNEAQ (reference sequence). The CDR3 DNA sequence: TGTGCCAGCAAAACAGGGGAATCTAACTATGGCTACACCTTC. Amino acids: CASKTGESNYGYTF.

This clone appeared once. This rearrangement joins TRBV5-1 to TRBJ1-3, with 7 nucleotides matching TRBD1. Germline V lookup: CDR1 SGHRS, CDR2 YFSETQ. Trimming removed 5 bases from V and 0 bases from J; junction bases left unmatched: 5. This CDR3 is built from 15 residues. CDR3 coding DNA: TGCGCCAGCAGTCAGGGGGTCAACTCTGGAAACACCATATATTTT. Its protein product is CASSQGVNSGNTIYF. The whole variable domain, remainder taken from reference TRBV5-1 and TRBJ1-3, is KAGVTQTPRYLIKTRGQQVTLSCSPISGHRSVSWYQQTPGQGLQFLFEYFSETQRNKGNFPGRFSGRQFSNSRSEMNVSTLELGDSALYLCASSQGVNSGNTIYFGEGSWLTVV.

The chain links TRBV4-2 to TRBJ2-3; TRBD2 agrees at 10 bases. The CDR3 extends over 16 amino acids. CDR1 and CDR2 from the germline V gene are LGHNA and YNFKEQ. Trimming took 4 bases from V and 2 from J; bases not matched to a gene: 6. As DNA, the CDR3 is TGTGCCAGCAGCCCTAGAGCGGGGGGGCCCACAGATACGCAGTATTTT. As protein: CASSPRAGGPTDTQYF.